This record concerns one T cell receptor (beta chain) sequence. Antigen unknown. Although they were nominally healthy when sampled, donors likely had unrecorded immune exposures. These data come from a study of cytomegalovirus exposure and HLA in healthy donors. Regarding the study as a whole: When a later analysis was performed, an Asian-associated ancestry cluster reportedly had fewer N-insertions than the approximately 680-donor mean. Reports showed the classifier diagnosing cytomegalovirus status with high specificity and sensitivity.

There are 15 residues in the CDR3. CDR1 and CDR2 from the germline V gene are MNHEY and SVGAGI. V was cut by 0 bases and J by 0 bases, with 6 bases left in between. Use of 60 Vbeta and 13 Jbeta primers characterized the PCR. Some clones are missing from TCRdb's copy, which holds only in-frame ones; the method was immunoSEQ multiplex PCR. This table holds roughly 98,000 clones, about 70% found once. The source of this sequence is a woman in her seventies in good health and CMV-seropositive. Sequencing was carried out using PBMCs. The V gene is TRBV6-5, the J gene TRBJ1-5; D gene unclear. The CDR3 DNA reads TGTGCCAGCAGTTACTCCAGAACTAGCAATCAGCCCCAGCATTTT. Translation: CASSYSRTSNQPQHF.